The 9 T cell receptor beta chains listed next were all sequenced from one sample in a study of blood T cell repertoires in COVID-19. Libraries were prepared by immunoSEQ multiplex PCR; TCRdb keeps only in-frame clonotypes and omits some of them. Of a few hundred thousand clones in the sample, over 80% are singletons; the top ten hold about 9.4%. The sample taken for sequencing was peripheral blood. All receptors come from a woman between 70 and 85 years old with COVID-19, enrolled during active disease.

This chain uses TRBV28 with TRBJ2-2; TRBD2 matches at 14 bases. J lost 3 bases, V lost 5 bases, and 2 bases had no gene match. Germline loops: CDR1 MDHEN, CDR2 SYDVKM. The CDR3 covers 16 residues. The CDR3 nucleotides are TGTGCCAGCAGTCGACTAGCGGGAGGGCACACCGGGGAGCTGTTTTTT. It encodes CASSRLAGGHTGELFF.

The chain is built from TRBV30 and TRBJ2-7, with D possibly being TRBD1 (5 bases). This CDR3 is 14 amino acids long. The V end was cut by 8 bases, the J end by 1 base, with 18 bases between. The germline V gene encodes CDR1 GTSNPN and CDR2 SVGIG (reference sequence). This chain's CDR3 is CATGLDKSSYEQYF. The CDR3 bases are TGTGCCACCGGTCTGGACAAATCGTCCTACGAGCAGTACTTC.

This clone was observed a few times. The rearrangement links TRBV5-4 to TRBJ2-1, with TRBD2 as a possible D gene (6 bases). The length of the CDR3 is 14 residues. CDR1 is SGHNT and CDR2 is YYREEE in the germline V gene (reference sequence). Trimming left V 1 base short and J 7 bases short, with 12 bases between. CDR3 coding DNA: TGTGCCAGCAGCTTGACGGGAGCAGGGAATGAGCAGTTCTTC. This gives the protein CASSLTGAGNEQFF.

The rearrangement links TRBV7-2 to TRBJ2-3, with D uncertain. Deletions cut 4 bases from V and 4 bases from J, with 6 bases between. Germline CDR1 and CDR2: SGHTA and FQGNSA. This CDR3 has 12 amino acids. CDR3 protein: CASSSQSDTQYF. The CDR3 DNA is TGTGCCAGCAGCTCGCAGTCAGATACGCAGTATTTT. The whole variable domain, filled in from reference TRBV7-2 and TRBJ2-3, reads GAGVSQSPSNKVTEKGKDVELRCDPISGHTALYWYRQSLGQGLEFLIYFQGNSAPDKSGLPSDRFSAERTGGSVSTLTIQRTQQEDSAVYLCASSSQSDTQYFGPGTRLTVL.

A note on this clone: Other DNA sequences from this sample encode an identical CDR3 as well. The rearrangement links TRBV11-2 to TRBJ1-1, with D uncertain. Per the germline V gene, CDR1 is SGHAT and CDR2 is FQNNGV. Trimming stripped 6 bases from V and 4 bases from J, with 9 bases between. This CDR3 comprises 12 residues. CDR3 DNA sequence: TGTGCCAGCAGTCTGCTAAGCACTGAAGCTTTCTTT. Translating gives CASSLLSTEAFF.

The chain joins TRBV12-5 to TRBJ1-6; D may be TRBD1 (5 bases). V was clipped by 3 bases and J by 8 bases, with 17 bases between them. The CDR3 sequence is 16 residues long. In germline, CDR1 is LGHNT, CDR2 FRNRAP. CDR3 loop: CASGFNPGREDSPLHF. The DNA of the CDR3 is TGTGCTAGTGGTTTCAATCCGGGACGGGAGGATTCACCCCTCCACTTT.

The chain is built from TRBV24-1 and TRBJ2-2; 12 bases match TRBD2. The CDR3 consists of 17 residues. V was pared by 4 bases and J by 7 bases, with 9 bases of the junction left unmatched. CDR1 KGHDR and CDR2 SFDVKD come from the germline V gene. The CDR3 sequence is CATSDHNLAGGVGELFF. The CDR3 coding sequence is TGTGCCACCAGTGACCATAACCTAGCGGGAGGGGTCGGGGAGCTGTTTTTT.

The chain links TRBV18 to TRBJ2-7; a possible D gene is TRBD2 (6 bases). Germline V gives CDR1 KGHSH, CDR2 LQKENI. The CDR3 covers 13 residues. Trimming cost V 5 bases and J 6 bases, with 14 bases left between them. The CDR3 DNA is TGTGCCAGCTCAACCAGACTAGTCGGCGAGCAGTACTTC. This encodes CASSTRLVGEQYF.

The chain recombines TRBV6-5 with TRBJ1-6, with D possibly being TRBD1 (5 bases). The CDR3 totals 13 residues. In germline, CDR1 is MNHEY, CDR2 SVGAGI. Trimming pared 6 bases from V and 10 bases from J, leaving 13 bases between. CDR3 coding DNA: TGTGCCAGCAGCGGCAGGGTAGACTCACCCCTCCACTTT. Amino acids: CASSGRVDSPLHF.